The clone carrying this TCR beta chain was seen a few times. Its specificity is unknown. This specimen belongs to a study of neurological immune-mediated disorders. Study observations and caveats: A possible signature appeared as one related-CDR3 cluster, in which phylogenetic grouping placed the repertoires of 18 of 34 multiple sclerosis patients.

Germline V gene lookup returns CDR1 LGHNT and CDR2 FRNRAP. The CDR3 has 15 residues. The J segment lost 4 bases and the V segment lost 7 bases, leaving 6 bases of the junction unmatched. Every sequencing run produced over 160 million TCR-beta sequences that came from 15-18 subjects. TCRdb recomputed calls from the 5' RACE reads with MiXCR, one row per CDR3 protein. The table shows 55,000 to 80,000 distinct CDR3 sequences, with around 4.7% occurring only once. Libraries used 2 million unsorted PBMCs kept frozen in RNAlater. The genes are TRBV12-5 and TRBJ2-6; 8 bases line up with TRBD2. The receptor was isolated from a woman in her 50s with multiple sclerosis. The specimen was PBMCs. CDR3 DNA sequence: TGTGCTAGTGCCCCCCGGGGGGGCGGGGCCAACGTCCTGACTTTC. Encoded protein: CASAPRGGGANVLTF.